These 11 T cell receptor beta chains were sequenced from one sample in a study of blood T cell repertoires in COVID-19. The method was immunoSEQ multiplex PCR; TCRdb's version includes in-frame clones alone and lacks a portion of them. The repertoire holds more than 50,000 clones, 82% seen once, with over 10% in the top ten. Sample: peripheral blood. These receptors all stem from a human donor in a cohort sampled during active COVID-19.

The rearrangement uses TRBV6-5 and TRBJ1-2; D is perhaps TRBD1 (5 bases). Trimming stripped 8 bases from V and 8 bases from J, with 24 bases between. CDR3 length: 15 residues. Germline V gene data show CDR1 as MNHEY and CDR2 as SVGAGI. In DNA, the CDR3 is TGTGCCAGCGGGAGCCAATCGGGACTGACCTCGGGCTACACCTTC. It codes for CASGSQSGLTSGYTF.

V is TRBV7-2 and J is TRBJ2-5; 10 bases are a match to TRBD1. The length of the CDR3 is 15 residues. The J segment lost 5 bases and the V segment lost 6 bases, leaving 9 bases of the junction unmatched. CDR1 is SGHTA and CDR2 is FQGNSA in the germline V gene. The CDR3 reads CASRVQTGGLETQYF. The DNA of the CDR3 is TGTGCCAGCAGGGTACAGACAGGGGGCTTGGAGACCCAGTACTTC.

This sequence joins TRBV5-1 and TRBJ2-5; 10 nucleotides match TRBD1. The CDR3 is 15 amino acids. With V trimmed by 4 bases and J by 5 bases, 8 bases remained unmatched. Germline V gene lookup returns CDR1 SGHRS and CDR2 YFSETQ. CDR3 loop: CASSPRTGGGETQYF. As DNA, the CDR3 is TGCGCCAGCAGCCCGCGGACAGGGGGGGGTGAGACCCAGTACTTC. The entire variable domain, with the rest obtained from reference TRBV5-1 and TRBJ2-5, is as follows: KAGVTQTPRYLIKTRGQQVTLSCSPISGHRSVSWYQQTPGQGLQFLFEYFSETQRNKGNFPGRFSGRQFSNSRSEMNVSTLELGDSALYLCASSPRTGGGETQYFGPGTRLLVL.

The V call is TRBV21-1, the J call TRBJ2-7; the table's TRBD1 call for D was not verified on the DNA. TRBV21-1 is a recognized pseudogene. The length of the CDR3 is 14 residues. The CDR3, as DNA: TGTGCCAGCATTGGGGACAGGGGGCCGCACGAGCAGTACTTC. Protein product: CASIGDRGPHEQYF.

In nucleotides, the CDR3 is TGCGCCAGCAGCCAAGCTGGGGTACGGGGGAGACACCCGAACACTGAAGCTTTCTTT. Protein product: CASSQAGVRGRHPNTEAFF. The chain recombines TRBV4-1 with TRBJ1-1; perhaps TRBD1 as D (5 bases). V lost 1 base and J 1 base, leaving 22 bases between the germline ends. The CDR3 has 19 residues. CDR1 is MGHRA, CDR2 YSYEKL, per germline.

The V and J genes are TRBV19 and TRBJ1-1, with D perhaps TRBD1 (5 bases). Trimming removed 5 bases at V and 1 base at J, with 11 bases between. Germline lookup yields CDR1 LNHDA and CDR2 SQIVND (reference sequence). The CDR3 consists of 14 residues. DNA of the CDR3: TGTGCCAGTAGTCGGGGGAGAGAGAACACTGAAGCTTTCTTT. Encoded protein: CASSRGRENTEAFF.

In DNA, the CDR3 is TGCGCCAGCGCTATCGCGGTCCTCAGCCACAATGAGCAGTTCTTC. Translated: CASAIAVLSHNEQFF. This sequence joins TRBV5-1 and TRBJ2-1, with unresolved D. This CDR3 has 15 amino acids. Germline CDR1 reads SGHRS; CDR2 reads YFSETQ. V was cut by 7 bases and J by 5 bases, with 19 bases left in between.

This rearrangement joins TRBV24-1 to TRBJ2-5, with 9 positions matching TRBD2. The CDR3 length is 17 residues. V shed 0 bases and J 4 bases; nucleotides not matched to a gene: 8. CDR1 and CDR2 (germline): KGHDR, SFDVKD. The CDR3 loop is CATSDLASGGPGETQYF. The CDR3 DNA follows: TGTGCCACCAGTGATTTGGCGAGCGGGGGGCCGGGAGAGACCCAGTACTTC.

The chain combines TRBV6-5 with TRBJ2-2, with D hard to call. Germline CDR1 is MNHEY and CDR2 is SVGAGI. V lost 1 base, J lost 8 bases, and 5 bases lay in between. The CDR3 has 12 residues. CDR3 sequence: CASSYFRGELFF. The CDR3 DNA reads TGTGCCAGCAGTTACTTTCGGGGGGAGCTGTTTTTT.

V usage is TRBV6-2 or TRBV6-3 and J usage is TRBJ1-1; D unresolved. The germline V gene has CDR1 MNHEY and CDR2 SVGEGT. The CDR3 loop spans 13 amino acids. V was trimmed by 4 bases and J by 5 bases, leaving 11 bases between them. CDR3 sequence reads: CASSLVQQTEAFF. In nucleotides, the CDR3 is TGTGCCAGCAGTTTGGTACAGCAAACTGAAGCTTTCTTT.

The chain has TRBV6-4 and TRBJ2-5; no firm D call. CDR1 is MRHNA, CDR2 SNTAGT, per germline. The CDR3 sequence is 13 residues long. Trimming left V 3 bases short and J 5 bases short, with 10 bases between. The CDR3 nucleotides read TGTGCCAGCAGTGATGACTTCGGGGAGACCCAGTACTTC. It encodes CASSDDFGETQYF.